This record concerns one T cell receptor (beta chain) sequence. Original data processing: Researchers report that nucleated cell counts were estimated from reference gene primer amplification. The protocol was immunoSEQ multiplex PCR, while the TCRdb copy is restricted to in-frame clones and leaves out a portion. V and J calls plus clone size are reproduced from that table; the DNA served to infer D and trimming. The sample has about 96,000 clones, about 81% seen once. This record comes from a study of blood T cell repertoires in COVID-19. The wider study: The United States, Italy and Spain were the sources of the acute and convalescent COVID-19 samples.

V was pared by 2 bases and J by 0 bases, with 11 bases between. The CDR3 loop spans 15 amino acids. The V gene's germline CDR1 is SGDLS and CDR2 YYNGEE. This TCR derives from an older woman with acute or convalescent COVID-19. This chain connects TRBV9 to TRBJ1-1; D perhaps matches TRBD1 (6 bases). Material for sequencing was peripheral blood. CDR3 nucleotides: TGTGCCAGCAGCGTGTCACAGGGCATGAACACTGAAGCTTTCTTT. Encoded protein: CASSVSQGMNTEAFF.